This is a list of T cell receptor beta chains from one sample in a study of Graves' ophthalmopathy and Graves' hyperthyroidism. TCRdb re-called the multiplex PCR reads through MiXCR, storing one row per CDR3 protein. The sample shows under 250,000 distinct CDR3 sequences, 20% to 25% of them seen only once. Material for sequencing was peripheral blood. The receptors derive from a woman aged 45 to 65 with Graves' ophthalmopathy. CDR3s include the opening cysteine and the closing phenylalanine or tryptophan. Fields, in order: J gene, V gene, D gene, CDR3 protein. The D gene is left open where the match is weak.

J gene: TRBJ2-7
V gene: TRBV20-1
D gene: -
CDR3 protein: CSASGLRAYEQYF

J gene: TRBJ1-6
V gene: TRBV18
D gene: -
CDR3 protein: CASSPPTPGNSPLHF

J gene: TRBJ2-2
V gene: TRBV11-2
D gene: TRBD2
CDR3 protein: CASSLDPGLAAGELFF

J gene: TRBJ1-2
V gene: TRBV7-2
D gene: -
CDR3 protein: CASTRGVQDYGYTF

J gene: TRBJ1-5
V gene: TRBV6-1
D gene: -
CDR3 protein: CASRGRKQPQHF

J gene: TRBJ1-1
V gene: TRBV19
D gene: -
CDR3 protein: CASSSTGGARTEAFF

J gene: TRBJ2-6
V gene: TRBV30
D gene: -
CDR3 protein: CATSYDSGANVLTF

J gene: TRBJ2-7
V gene: TRBV28
D gene: -
CDR3 protein: CASSSYWGSSYEQYF

J gene: TRBJ1-5
V gene: TRBV15
D gene: -
CDR3 protein: CATSSNNFQRNLPQHF

J gene: TRBJ1-2
V gene: TRBV5-6
D gene: -
CDR3 protein: CASSSMTVGYTF

J gene: TRBJ2-2
V gene: TRBV28
D gene: -
CDR3 protein: CASQGGINTGELFF

J gene: TRBJ2-2
V gene: TRBV27
D gene: TRBD1
CDR3 protein: CASSTGVQAGELFF

J gene: TRBJ2-5
V gene: TRBV7-2
D gene: -
CDR3 protein: CASSLWGAPSPQYF

J gene: TRBJ2-5
V gene: TRBV27
D gene: TRBD1
CDR3 protein: CASSRQGAETQYF

J gene: TRBJ2-5
V gene: TRBV24-1
D gene: -
CDR3 protein: CATSDGLLETQYF

J gene: TRBJ2-7
V gene: TRBV6-5
D gene: TRBD2
CDR3 protein: CASDPAGGSYEQYF

J gene: TRBJ1-2
V gene: TRBV30
D gene: -
CDR3 protein: CAWSVPDNYGYTF

J gene: TRBJ1-1
V gene: TRBV6-1
D gene: -
CDR3 protein: CASNPRVVGSAFF

J gene: TRBJ1-2
V gene: TRBV20-1
D gene: -
CDR3 protein: CSRGGLSYGYTF

J gene: TRBJ1-1
V gene: TRBV20-1
D gene: -
CDR3 protein: CSAAGGVNTEAFF

J gene: TRBJ2-1
V gene: TRBV28
D gene: -
CDR3 protein: CASSHPEGLPDREQFF

J gene: TRBJ2-7
V gene: TRBV2
D gene: -
CDR3 protein: CASSAGRSQYEQYF

J gene: TRBJ2-2
V gene: TRBV7-2
D gene: TRBD1
CDR3 protein: CASSPGTAASGELFF

J gene: TRBJ1-6
V gene: TRBV12-5
D gene: -
CDR3 protein: CASGTSEASPLHF

J gene: TRBJ2-7
V gene: TRBV10-3
D gene: -
CDR3 protein: CAINGQGGRGAYEQYF

J gene: TRBJ1-5
V gene: TRBV24-1
D gene: -
CDR3 protein: CASSVGQGQPQHF

J gene: TRBJ2-5
V gene: TRBV7-2
D gene: TRBD2
CDR3 protein: CASSGLAGRGETQYF

J gene: TRBJ1-2
V gene: TRBV7-2
D gene: -
CDR3 protein: CASSFGSKDYGYTF

J gene: TRBJ1-6
V gene: TRBV6-1
D gene: -
CDR3 protein: CASSDNSPLHF

J gene: TRBJ2-7
V gene: TRBV29-1
D gene: -
CDR3 protein: CSVARVGLGEQYF

J gene: TRBJ2-7
V gene: TRBV3-1
D gene: TRBD2
CDR3 protein: CASSQEGLANYEQYF

J gene: TRBJ2-7
V gene: TRBV7-2
D gene: TRBD2
CDR3 protein: CASSYSGSRSYEQYF

J gene: TRBJ2-7
V gene: TRBV28
D gene: -
CDR3 protein: CASSFFGSSYEQYF

J gene: TRBJ1-1
V gene: TRBV27
D gene: -
CDR3 protein: CASSSGASNTEAFF

J gene: TRBJ1-1
V gene: TRBV6-2/TRBV6-3
D gene: TRBD1
CDR3 protein: CASSYSIYRDRGQRRDTEAFF

J gene: TRBJ2-5
V gene: TRBV7-6
D gene: TRBD2
CDR3 protein: CASSSLAGGLSGETQYF

J gene: TRBJ1-5
V gene: TRBV12-3/TRBV12-4
D gene: TRBD1
CDR3 protein: CASIGQGGNQPQHF

J gene: TRBJ2-7
V gene: TRBV11-2
D gene: -
CDR3 protein: CASSLDPLEQYF

J gene: TRBJ2-5
V gene: TRBV2
D gene: TRBD2
CDR3 protein: CASSSGLAGRTQETQYF

J gene: TRBJ2-6
V gene: TRBV11-3
D gene: TRBD1
CDR3 protein: CASSSGQGKASGANVLTF

J gene: TRBJ2-7
V gene: TRBV28
D gene: TRBD1
CDR3 protein: CASRPGQAAYEQYF

J gene: TRBJ2-1
V gene: TRBV2
D gene: TRBD1
CDR3 protein: CASKGTGTSKQFF

J gene: TRBJ2-5
V gene: TRBV2
D gene: TRBD2
CDR3 protein: CASSKAGEETQYF

J gene: TRBJ2-7
V gene: TRBV2
D gene: TRBD1
CDR3 protein: CARGGKGGDEQYF

J gene: TRBJ1-3
V gene: TRBV6-1
D gene: -
CDR3 protein: CASSEKVYGSSGNTIYF

J gene: TRBJ2-3
V gene: TRBV5-6
D gene: TRBD2
CDR3 protein: CASSLATSGGSTDTQYF